This T cell receptor beta chain is from a study of cytomegalovirus exposure and HLA in healthy donors. As for the study in general: Findings of an earlier analysis included more than 90 million unique TCR beta sequences from around 180 million T cells.

Study-wide findings and caveats: Productive rates of about 87% or about 30% were seen for most TCR beta V segments in an earlier analysis. Common viral pathogens (according to a later analysis) appeared linked to several of the most significant clusters.

Use of 60 Vbeta and 13 Jbeta primers characterized the PCR. Sequencing used immunoSEQ multiplex PCR; TCRdb keeps in-frame clones, though not all of them. The data show some 240,000 clones, 85% to 95% seen once. This clone appeared once. Its antigen is still unknown. The CDR3 runs to 14 residues. Per germline, CDR1 SGHTA and CDR2 FQGNSA. Trimming took 0 bases from V and 2 from J, leaving 8 bases between them. The source is a girl aged 2 to 9 in good health and CMV-seronegative. Source material: PBMCs. This chain links TRBV7-2 with TRBJ2-7; D unresolved. CDR3 residues: CASSLAAGPYEQYF. CDR3 nucleotides: TGTGCCAGCAGCTTAGCGGCAGGTCCCTACGAGCAGTACTTC.